This TCR beta chain was recovered during a study of blood T cell repertoires in COVID-19. Turning to the study itself: Material from acute and convalescent COVID-19 was sourced from the United States, Italy and Spain. Sources were T cells, B-cell-depleted T cells, or PBMCs; the material itself was cDNA or gDNA.

Germline V gene data show CDR1 as SEHNR and CDR2 as FQNEAQ (reference sequence). Trimming took 2 bases from V and 3 from J; bases not matched to a gene: 5. This CDR3 is 15 amino acids long. Source study methods: Amplification of reference gene primers was used by the study to estimate nucleated cell counts. Using immunoSEQ multiplex PCR, the repertoire was profiled, and TCRdb retains in-frame clones only, with some absent. V, J and clone size derive from that table, while D and trimming were established from the DNA sequence. The sample carries nearly 350,000 clones, around four fifths recorded once.

This receptor was identified in a man aged 25-40 years with active or convalescent COVID-19. The sample comprised peripheral blood. The V and J genes are TRBV7-9 and TRBJ2-3; 7 nucleotides match TRBD1. The CDR3 loop reads CASSLIGGRTDTQYF. CDR3 coding DNA: TGTGCCAGCAGCTTAATAGGGGGCAGGACAGATACGCAGTATTTT.